This T cell receptor beta chain was sequenced during a study of blood T cell repertoires in COVID-19. Study information: The United States, Italy and Spain supplied acute and convalescent COVID-19 samples. The cDNA or gDNA used as material had been derived from T cells, B-cell-depleted T cells, or PBMCs.

Enrollment of patients from Seattle took place during active infection, with longitudinal follow-up. CDR3 size: 12 residues. Trimming cost V 5 bases and J 10 bases, with 12 bases left between them. Germline V CDR1 and CDR2: LGHNT, FRNRAP. Method: immunoSEQ multiplex PCR; TCRdb's copy keeps in-frame clones and lacks some. The sample shows about 95,000 clones, around nine tenths of them seen only once. Sequenced material: peripheral blood. The chain carries TRBV12-5 and TRBJ2-1; TRBD1 is a possible D gene (7 bases). The source of this sequence is a man aged 55 to 70 with COVID-19, enrolled during active disease. CDR3 in DNA: TGTGCTAGTGGTCCAGGGGGGCCGGAGCAGTTCTTC. Protein: CASGPGGPEQFF.